This T cell receptor beta chain emerged from a study of blood T cell repertoires in COVID-19. Germline V gene sequence: CDR1 SGHRS, CDR2 YFSETQ. This CDR3 comprises 14 residues. Trimming pared 0 bases from V and 6 bases from J, leaving 9 bases between. The count of this clone is one. TCRdb's copy holds only in-frame clones and misses some; the assay was immunoSEQ multiplex PCR. The data show 150,000 to 200,000 clones, roughly four fifths seen once. While infection was still active, Seattle patients were enrolled and then followed longitudinally. The sequenced sample was peripheral blood. The chain is built from TRBV5-1 and TRBJ2-2; D might be TRBD1 (5 bases). The TCR was taken from a woman in her forties with COVID-19, enrolled during active disease. The CDR3 DNA reads as TGCGCCAGCAGCTTGGGGACATCCCCCGGGGAGCTGTTTTTT. It specifies CASSLGTSPGELFF.